These 5 T cell receptor beta chains share one sample of origin, sequenced in a study of cytomegalovirus exposure and HLA in healthy donors. Both 60 Vbeta primers and 13 Jbeta primers went into the PCR. Only in-frame clones appear in the TCRdb table, and some are missing; sequencing was by immunoSEQ multiplex PCR. The data contain 130,000 to 150,000 clones, 65% to 80% of them singletons. The sample consisted of PBMCs. Receptors originate from a male donor in good health and CMV-seropositive.

The V and J genes are TRBV7-8 and TRBJ2-3; 9 bases map to TRBD2. CDR3 length equals 15 residues. V shed 3 bases, J shed 1 base, and the junction held 2 bases outside the gene matches. Germline loops: CDR1 SGHVS, CDR2 FQNEAQ. This CDR3 is CASSLAGGRTDTQYF. Here the CDR3 DNA reads TGTGCCAGCAGCTTGGCGGGAGGGCGCACAGATACGCAGTATTTT. Variable domain in full (rest from reference TRBV7-8 and TRBJ2-3): GAGVSQSPRYKVAKRGQDVALRCDPISGHVSLFWYQQALGQGPEFLTYFQNEAQLDKSGLPSDRFFAERPEGSVSTLKIQRTQQEDSAVYLCASSLAGGRTDTQYFGPGTRLTVL.

The DNA of the CDR3 is TGTGCCTGGACCCCTTACATGGCTGAAAAACTGTTTTTT. It is translated as CAWTPYMAEKLFF. This chain connects TRBV30 to TRBJ1-4; no clear D. CDR3 length: 13 residues. Per the germline V gene, CDR1 is GTSNPN and CDR2 is SVGIG (reference sequence). V was shortened by 4 bases and J by 7 bases, with 13 bases between the two germline ends.

This clone was seen a few times. The chain combines TRBV6-1 with TRBJ2-1; tentative D call: TRBD1 (5 bases). Trimming shortened V by 3 bases and J by 4 bases, and 10 bases separated the two germline ends. This CDR3 spans 14 amino acids. CDR1 and CDR2 (germline): MNHNS, SASEGT. CDR3 amino acids: CASSDPTGYNEQFF. CDR3 nucleotides: TGTGCCAGCAGTGATCCCACAGGATACAATGAGCAGTTCTTC.

The chain recombines TRBV7-9 with TRBJ1-2; 7 bases line up with TRBD1. CDR3 length: 15 amino acids. V trimming: 2 bases; J trimming: 5 bases; junction bases outside the gene matches: 8. CDR1 is SEHNR and CDR2 is FQNEAQ in the germline V gene (reference sequence). CDR3 nucleotide sequence: TGTGCCAGCAGCTTACTCCAGGGGGAGGTTTATGGCTACACCTTC. It specifies CASSLLQGEVYGYTF.

The rearrangement links TRBV19 to TRBJ2-7; 12 nucleotides align to TRBD2. The CDR3 totals 15 residues. Trimming cost V 7 bases and J 0 bases; bases outside gene matches: 4. Germline loops: CDR1 LNHDA, CDR2 SQIVND (reference sequence). DNA for the CDR3: TGTGCCAGTACCGTGACTAGCGGGAGCTCCTACGAGCAGTACTTC. Amino acid sequence: CASTVTSGSSYEQYF.